This T cell receptor beta chain was found in a study of CD8+ T cells in alopecia areata. Background on the study: Tofacitinib exposure lasted 6 to 18 months, followed by 6 months off drug.

CDR1 MDHEN and CDR2 SYDVKM come from the germline V gene. Including both end residues, the CDR3 is 19 amino acids long. Sequencing templates came from extracted RNA that was reverse transcribed into cDNA. This table comes from immunoSEQ multiplex PCR, and its TCRdb copy is limited to in-frame clones, with some not included. The table includes 150,000 to 160,000 clones, around 50% detected once. As to this clone: The limits of the CDR3 on the DNA are not certain, so only TCRdb's listed CDR3 is given.

Specimen: CD8+ T cells sorted from blood, collected at week 0. The chain combines TRBV28 with TRBJ2-1; TRBD2 is taken as the D call from the table, unchecked against the DNA. This sequence was found in a human donor with alopecia areata. CDR3 residues: CASSTSGLAGGPLSNEQFF.